Included here is one T cell receptor (beta chain) sequence, with context. Its antigen is not identified. Only in-frame clones appear in the TCRdb table, and some are missing; sequencing was by immunoSEQ multiplex PCR. The table records fewer than 150,000 clones, about 91% of them present only once. V was shortened by 9 bases and J by 2 bases, with 19 bases between the two germline ends. CDR3 size: 15 residues. CDR1 is LNHDA and CDR2 is SQIVND in the germline V gene (reference sequence). This entry belongs to a study of T cell responses to AZD1222 COVID-19 vaccine. Whole-study findings and limits: Nearly half of spike-specific TCRs reportedly target variant regions that are unmutated in the B.1.351 and B.1.1.7 variants. Donor demographics were predominantly white British with a female majority; clonal diversity may be underestimated. Only after the peak T cell response were repertoires sampled. The study identified only a handful of AZD1222 recipients as seropositive at baseline.

The V and J genes are TRBV19 and TRBJ1-2; D perhaps matches TRBD1 (6 bases). The starting material was peripheral blood, obtained on day 0 of AZD1222 vaccination. The receptor was isolated from an adult in good health. Written as DNA, the CDR3 is TGTGCCAGCAAGGAATTGGGGGCCCCGAACTATGGCTACACCTTC. It codes for CASKELGAPNYGYTF.